Each of the 23 T cell receptor beta chains below was sequenced from the same sample in a study of cytomegalovirus exposure and HLA in healthy donors. The study ran its PCR with 60 Vbeta and 13 Jbeta primers. Profiled with immunoSEQ multiplex PCR; TCRdb holds only in-frame clones, not every one. The specimen's table records about 78,000 clones. Sequenced input: PBMCs. The source is a female donor in good health and CMV-seropositive.

The V gene is TRBV9, the J gene TRBJ1-1, with D possibly matching TRBD1 (5 bases). Trimming cost V 0 bases and J 4 bases, with 10 bases left between them. This CDR3 has 14 residues. The germline CDR1 and CDR2 sequences are SGDLS and YYNGEE. The CDR3 loop is CASSVAGKGTEAFF. The CDR3 DNA reads TGTGCCAGCAGCGTAGCAGGGAAGGGCACTGAAGCTTTCTTT.

The J gene is TRBJ2-3, the V gene TRBV7-2; TRBD2 matches at 7 bases. CDR1 is SGHTA and CDR2 is FQGNSA in the germline V gene. The V segment lost 0 bases and the J segment 6 bases; nucleotides outside the gene matches: 6. This CDR3 spans 15 amino acids. The CDR3 loop is CASSLAGGPGDTQYF. CDR3 bases: TGTGCCAGCAGCTTAGCGGGAGGGCCGGGGGATACGCAGTATTTT.

The rearrangement uses TRBV28 and TRBJ1-2; D is unresolved. Trimming cost V 11 bases and J 1 base, with 11 bases left between them. The CDR3 loop spans 12 amino acids. CDR1 is MDHEN and CDR2 is SYDVKM in the germline V gene. CDR3 amino acids: CAVLPVNYGYTF. DNA of the CDR3: TGTGCCGTTCTCCCTGTTAACTATGGCTACACCTTC.

The V and J genes are TRBV18 and TRBJ2-7, with 15 positions matching TRBD2. This CDR3 has 16 residues. V shed 3 bases and J 5 bases; nucleotides not matched to a gene: 5. The germline gives CDR1 KGHSH, CDR2 LQKENI. The CDR3 spells CASSPAGLAGGDEQYF. The CDR3 DNA is TGTGCCAGCTCACCTGCCGGACTAGCGGGAGGGGACGAGCAGTACTTC.

CDR3 protein: CASSLGTTTGELFF. The DNA for the CDR3 is TGTGCCAGCAGCTTAGGGACTACTACCGGGGAGCTGTTTTTT. This chain uses TRBV7-3 with TRBJ2-2; 7 bases fit TRBD2. The CDR3 runs to 14 residues. Germline assignment: CDR1 SGHTA and CDR2 FQGTGA. Germline trimming cut 2 bases from V and 5 bases from J; bases unmatched to any gene: 2.

The J gene is TRBJ1-6, the V gene TRBV30; TRBD1 is a possible D gene (6 bases). The V gene's germline CDR1 is GTSNPN and CDR2 SVGIG (reference sequence). Trimming took off 8 bases at V and 10 bases at J, with 18 bases between the two ends. CDR3 length equals 13 residues. The CDR3 coding sequence is TGTGCCGCCCTCTCGGGGGGCGGCTCACCCCTCCACTTT. Its translation: CAALSGGGSPLHF.

V gene TRBV27 combines with J gene TRBJ1-4; 9 bases map to TRBD1. The V gene end was trimmed by 5 bases and the J gene end by 7 bases; junction bases not matched to a gene: 14. The CDR3 runs to 17 residues. Germline V lookup: CDR1 MNHEY, CDR2 SMNVEV (reference sequence). DNA for the CDR3: TGTGCCAGCAGTCTAGGCCTCCCGGGACAGGGAAGTGAAAAACTGTTTTTT. It is translated as CASSLGLPGQGSEKLFF.

The rearrangement joins TRBV4-1 to TRBJ2-7, with D perhaps TRBD1 (6 bases). Trimming cost V 3 bases and J 1 base, with 25 bases left between them. This CDR3 spans 19 amino acids. CDR1 is MGHRA and CDR2 is YSYEKL in the germline V gene. The CDR3 here is CASSQAISSGGTGSYEQYF. The CDR3 DNA follows: TGCGCCAGCAGCCAGGCAATCTCTAGTGGGGGCACTGGTTCCTACGAGCAGTACTTC.

V gene TRBV30 combines with J gene TRBJ1-1; D gene ambiguous. The ends were cut back, 5 bases at V and 5 bases at J, with 24 bases in the middle. This CDR3 spans 16 amino acids. Germline-derived CDR1 and CDR2 are GTSNPN and SVGIG (reference sequence). CDR3 sequence reads: CAWVPLRRGIGTEAFF. The DNA of the CDR3 is TGTGCCTGGGTGCCCCTGAGGCGAGGTATTGGGACTGAAGCTTTCTTT.

The chain is built from TRBV30 and TRBJ2-2, with 8 bases that match TRBD2. Trimming took 0 bases from V and 5 from J; bases not matched to a gene: 8. CDR3 length: 16 residues. Germline CDR1 and CDR2: GTSNPN and SVGIG (reference sequence). The CDR3 loop reads CAWSVSSGSRTGELFF. The CDR3 nucleotides read TGTGCCTGGAGTGTCTCCAGCGGGAGTAGGACCGGGGAGCTGTTTTTT. Variable domain in full (rest from reference TRBV30 and TRBJ2-2): SQTIHQWPATLVQPVGSPLSLECTVEGTSNPNLYWYRQAAGRGLQLLFYSVGIGQISSEVPQNLSASRPQDRQFILSSKKLLLSDSGFYLCAWSVSSGSRTGELFFGEGSRLTVL.

With regard to this clone: Other nucleotide sequences from this sample produce the same CDR3. The DNA for the CDR3 is TGTGCCTGGAGGAGGACAGGGGTTACTCATGCCGGCTACACCTTC. This sequence encodes CAWRRTGVTHAGYTF. The chain recombines TRBV30 with TRBJ1-2; TRBD1 matches 9 bases. Germline CDR1 and CDR2: GTSNPN and SVGIG (reference sequence). With V trimmed by 3 bases and J by 8 bases, 13 bases remained unmatched. The CDR3 runs to 15 residues.

The chain carries TRBV7-2 and TRBJ1-3; D is possibly TRBD1 (6 bases). This CDR3 region has 15 residues. CDR1 SGHTA and CDR2 FQGNSA come from the germline V gene. Trimming pared 5 bases from V and 7 bases from J, leaving 18 bases between. CDR3 protein: CASSNRDQAWNTIYF. In DNA form, the CDR3 reads TGTGCCAGCAGCAACAGGGATCAGGCCTGGAACACCATATATTTT.

This chain uses TRBV28 with TRBJ1-1; 7 bases fit TRBD1. Germline V CDR1 and CDR2: MDHEN, SYDVKM. After removal of 3 bases from V and 0 bases from J, the junction contained 4 bases not matched to a gene. The CDR3 length is 15 residues. The CDR3 protein is CASSFPTGLNTEAFF. DNA for the CDR3: TGTGCCAGCAGTTTCCCGACAGGGCTGAACACTGAAGCTTTCTTT.

This chain connects TRBV19 to TRBJ2-7, with 7 bases matching TRBD1. Germline-derived CDR1 and CDR2 are LNHDA and SQIVND (reference sequence). With 5 bases clipped from V and 2 bases from J, the junction kept 12 bases outside the gene matches. The CDR3 is made up of 16 amino acids. This CDR3 reads CASSLFGTGVTYEQYF. The CDR3 coding sequence is TGTGCCAGTAGTCTATTTGGAACAGGGGTGACCTACGAGCAGTACTTC.

The chain combines TRBV4-1 with TRBJ1-5, with D perhaps TRBD1 (6 bases). Trimming left V 2 bases short and J 6 bases short, with 17 bases between. CDR3 length equals 16 residues. Germline CDR1 is MGHRA and CDR2 is YSYEKL. CDR3 residues: CASSQRMGGGGQPQHF. The CDR3 DNA reads as TGCGCCAGCAGCCAACGCATGGGGGGAGGGGGTCAGCCCCAGCATTTT.

This chain joins TRBV6-1 and TRBJ1-5, with TRBD1 matching over 8 bases. This CDR3 region has 15 residues. J lost 2 bases, V lost 4 bases, and 4 bases had no gene match. Germline-derived CDR1 and CDR2 are MNHNS and SASEGT. For the CDR3, the DNA is TGTGCCAGCAGTGGTGGACAGGGTGGCAATCAGCCCCAGCATTTT. Protein sequence: CASSGGQGGNQPQHF.

The J gene is TRBJ2-1, the V gene TRBV9; TRBD2 might be the D (5 bases). This CDR3 contains 14 residues. Trimming took off 1 base at V and 6 bases at J, with 11 bases between the two ends. The germline V gene has CDR1 SGDLS and CDR2 YYNGEE. The CDR3 protein is CASSVRASLNEQFF. CDR3 bases: TGTGCCAGCAGCGTACGGGCTAGCCTCAATGAGCAGTTCTTC. The whole variable domain, remainder taken from reference TRBV9 and TRBJ2-1, is DSGVTQTPKHLITATGQRVTLRCSPRSGDLSVYWYQQSLDQGLQFLIQYYNGEERAKGNILERFSAQQFPDLHSELNLSSLELGDSALYFCASSVRASLNEQFFGPGTRLTVL.

The chain carries TRBV5-6 and TRBJ1-6; 7 positions agree with TRBD1. The V gene's germline CDR1 is SGHDT and CDR2 YYEEEE. The length of the CDR3 is 15 residues. V shed 5 bases and J 0 bases; nucleotides not matched to a gene: 2. Here the CDR3 reads CASSSGGSYNSPLHF. The CDR3 region has the DNA TGTGCCAGCAGTTCAGGGGGCTCCTATAATTCACCCCTCCACTTT.

This chain uses TRBV9 with TRBJ2-2; D call uncertain. The CDR3 contains 14 residues. Germline CDR1 reads SGDLS; CDR2 reads YYNGEE. V lost 3 bases and J 4 bases, leaving 10 bases between the germline ends. The CDR3: CASSASTTTGELFF. The CDR3 DNA follows: TGTGCCAGCAGCGCTTCAACTACCACCGGGGAGCTGTTTTTT.

This chain uses TRBV28 with TRBJ1-5; D possibly corresponds to TRBD1 (6 bases). The ends were cut back, 3 bases at V and 7 bases at J, with 13 bases in the middle. CDR3 length equals 14 residues. Germline CDR1 is MDHEN and CDR2 is SYDVKM. CDR3 DNA sequence: TGTGCCAGCAGTTTTCCGGTAGGGGGACAGCCCCAGCATTTT. It specifies CASSFPVGGQPQHF.

This sequence joins TRBV6-6 and TRBJ2-3; possibly TRBD1 for D (6 bases). The CDR3 extends over 15 amino acids. V shed 4 bases and J shed 0 bases, with 11 bases lying between them. Germline V gene data show CDR1 as MNHNY and CDR2 as SVGAGI (reference sequence). CDR3 DNA: TGTGCCAGCAGTTCAACAGGGCCCAGCACAGATACGCAGTATTTT. This gives the protein CASSSTGPSTDTQYF.

The V and J genes are TRBV15 and TRBJ2-2, with 9 bases lining up with TRBD1. V was pared by 8 bases and J by 4 bases, with 8 bases of the junction left unmatched. The CDR3 covers 15 residues. Germline CDR1 is LNHNV and CDR2 is YYDKDF (reference sequence). The CDR3 protein is CATHLTGGVTGELFF. The CDR3 DNA sequence: TGTGCCACCCACTTGACAGGGGGAGTCACCGGGGAGCTGTTTTTT.

The CDR3 sequence: CASSLVGPAYNEQFF. The CDR3 bases are TGTGCCAGCAGCCTCGTGGGGCCGGCCTACAATGAGCAGTTCTTC. The chain is built from TRBV7-2 and TRBJ2-1; possibly TRBD1 for D (5 bases). The V end lost 5 bases, the J end lost 2 bases, and 13 bases lay between the germline ends. The CDR3 sequence is 15 residues long. The V gene's germline CDR1 is SGHTA and CDR2 FQGNSA.